This TCR beta chain was sequenced for a study of T cell responses to AZD1222 COVID-19 vaccine. Trimming removed 0 bases from V and 0 bases from J, with 8 bases in between. Per the germline V gene, CDR1 is SGHRS and CDR2 is YFSETQ. The length of the CDR3 is 15 residues. Findings and limits, study-wide: Vaccine-associated CD4 TCRs ranged over spike, dominating at 160-218 and 743-854. The donor cohort was predominantly white British with a female majority, and clonal diversity may have been underestimated. Among those given AZD1222, only six were seropositive at baseline.

In regard to this clone: The antigen remains undetermined.

The method was immunoSEQ multiplex PCR; TCRdb's version includes in-frame clones alone and lacks a portion of them. In the table there are roughly 100,000 clones, around 94% of which are singletons. The clonotype was recovered from an adult in good health. The source was peripheral blood, collected on day 0 of AZD1222 vaccination. This chain links TRBV5-1 with TRBJ2-3, with D unclear. CDR3 bases: TGCGCCAGCAGCTTGGTTGATTCGAGCACAGATACGCAGTATTTT. Its protein product is CASSLVDSSTDTQYF.